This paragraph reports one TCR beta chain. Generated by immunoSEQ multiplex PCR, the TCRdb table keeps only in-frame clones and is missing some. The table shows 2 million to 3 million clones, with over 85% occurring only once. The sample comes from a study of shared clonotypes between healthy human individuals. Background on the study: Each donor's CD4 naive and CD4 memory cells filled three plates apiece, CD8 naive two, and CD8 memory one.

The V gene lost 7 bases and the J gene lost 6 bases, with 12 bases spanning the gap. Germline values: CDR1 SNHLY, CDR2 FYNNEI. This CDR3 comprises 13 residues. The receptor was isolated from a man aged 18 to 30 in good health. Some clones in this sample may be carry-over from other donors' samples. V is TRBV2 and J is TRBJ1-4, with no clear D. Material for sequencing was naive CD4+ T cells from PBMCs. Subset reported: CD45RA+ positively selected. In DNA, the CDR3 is TGTGCCAGCAAGGTGAAGGGTTATGAAAAACTGTTTTTT. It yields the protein CASKVKGYEKLFF.